The TCR beta chain described here comes from a study of blood T cell repertoires in COVID-19. The method was immunoSEQ multiplex PCR; TCRdb's version includes in-frame clones alone and lacks a portion of them. The data show roughly 290,000 clones, around 85% seen once. The CDR3 sequence is 15 residues long. Germline V gives CDR1 SGHNT, CDR2 YYREEE (reference sequence). The V segment lost 0 bases and the J segment 5 bases; nucleotides outside the gene matches: 5. V and J are TRBV5-4 and TRBJ1-2; 9 bases are shared with TRBD1. The sequencing sample was made of peripheral blood. The receptor's source is a human donor with COVID-19, enrolled during active disease. The donor label of this sample is uncertain. The CDR3 protein is CASSLEGQGRYGYTF. The CDR3 DNA follows: TGTGCCAGCAGCTTGGAGGGACAGGGTCGGTATGGCTACACCTTC.